This section outlines one T cell receptor beta chain sequence together with its context. What it recognizes is unknown. Repertoires were generated with immunoSEQ multiplex PCR, while TCRdb's copy carries only in-frame clones and drops some. Of about 88,000 clones listed, 85% to 95% were seen once; the top ten hold 0.3% to 0.45%. These data come from a study of graft-versus-host responses after intestinal transplantation. As for the study in general: Anti-thymocyte globulin induction, then tacrolimus and steroids for about 3 years, went to all recipients.

Study-wide results and caveats: Early after transplant, HvG clones declined as circulating GvH clones peaked. High graft-versus-host to host-versus-graft T cell clonal ratios marked allografts of patients with graft-donor macrochimerism.

The clonotype comes from a human donor who was the organ donor for an intestinal transplant. The source was unstimulated CD4+ T cells sorted from spleen or lymph node cells, collected before transplant.

CDR3 nucleotides: TGTGCCAGCAGCTTGGGGCCGGGACAGGGTTTTGTGAACACTGAAGCTTTCTTT. This translates into CASSLGPGQGFVNTEAFF. This chain connects TRBV7-6 to TRBJ1-1; 9 nucleotides agree with TRBD1. There are 18 residues in the CDR3. J gave up 0 bases and V 3 bases, and 11 bases lay outside the gene matches. In germline, CDR1 is SGHVS, CDR2 FNYEAQ.